This TCR beta chain was sequenced in a study of regulatory T cells in long-lasting Graves disease. Study-wide results and limits: Persistent cases favored TRBV28, TRBJ1-2 and TRBJ2-5.

The sample's time point: persistent/refractory GD, antithyroid drugs over 5 years with positive TRAb. PBMC RNA was the source of the TCR library. Investigators prepared the TCR beta libraries by applying iRepertoire HTBI primers and Arm-PCR of CDR3 regions. From the multiplex PCR reads, TCRdb called clonotypes with MiXCR, one entry per CDR3 protein. Of about 660,000 distinct CDR3 sequences in the sample, 30% were seen once. This clonotype was observed many times. Its antigen remains unknown. The CDR3 runs 15 residues. The V gene lost 0 bases and the J gene lost 6 bases, with 9 bases spanning the gap. From germline, CDR1 is MNHEY and CDR2 SVGAGI.

Sequenced material: peripheral blood mononuclear cells (PBMCs), taken when the disease was refractory, from a patient treated with antithyroid drugs. The TCR originated in a female donor with Graves disease. The chain is built from TRBV6-5 and TRBJ1-6; maybe TRBD1 (6 bases). The CDR3 bases are TGTGCCAGCAGTTACTCGACAGGTCCTAATTCACCCCTCCACTTT. Translating it yields CASSYSTGPNSPLHF.